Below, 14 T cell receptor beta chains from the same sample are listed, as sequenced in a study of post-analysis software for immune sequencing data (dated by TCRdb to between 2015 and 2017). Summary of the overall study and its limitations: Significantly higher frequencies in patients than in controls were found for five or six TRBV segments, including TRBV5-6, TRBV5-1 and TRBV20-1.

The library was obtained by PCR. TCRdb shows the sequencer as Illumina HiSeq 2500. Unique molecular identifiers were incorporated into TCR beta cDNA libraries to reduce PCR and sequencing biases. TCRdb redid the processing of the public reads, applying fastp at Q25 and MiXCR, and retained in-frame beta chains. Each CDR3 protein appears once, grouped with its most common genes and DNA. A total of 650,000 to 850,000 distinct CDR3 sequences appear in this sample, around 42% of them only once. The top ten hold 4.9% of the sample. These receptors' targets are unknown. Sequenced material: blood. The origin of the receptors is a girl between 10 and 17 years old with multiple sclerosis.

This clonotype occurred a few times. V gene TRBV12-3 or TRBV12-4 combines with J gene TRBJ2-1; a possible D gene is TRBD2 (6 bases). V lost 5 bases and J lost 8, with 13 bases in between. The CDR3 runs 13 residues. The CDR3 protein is CASSRSGADEQFF. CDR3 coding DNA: TGTGCCAGCAGTAGATCGGGAGCTGATGAGCAGTTCTTC.

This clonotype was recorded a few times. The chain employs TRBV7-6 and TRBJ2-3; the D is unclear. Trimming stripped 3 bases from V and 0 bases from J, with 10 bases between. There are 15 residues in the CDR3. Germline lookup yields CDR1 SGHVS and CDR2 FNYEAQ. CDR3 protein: CASSLGSSSTDTQYF. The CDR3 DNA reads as TGTGCCAGCAGCTTGGGGTCCTCTAGCACAGATACGCAGTATTTT.

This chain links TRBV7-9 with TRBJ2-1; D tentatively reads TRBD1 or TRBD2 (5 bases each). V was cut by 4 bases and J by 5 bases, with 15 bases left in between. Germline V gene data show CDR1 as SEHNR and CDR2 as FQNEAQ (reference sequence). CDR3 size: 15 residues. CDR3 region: CASSYRGSRDNEQFF. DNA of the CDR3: TGTGCCAGCAGCTACCGGGGCTCCCGTGACAATGAGCAGTTCTTC.

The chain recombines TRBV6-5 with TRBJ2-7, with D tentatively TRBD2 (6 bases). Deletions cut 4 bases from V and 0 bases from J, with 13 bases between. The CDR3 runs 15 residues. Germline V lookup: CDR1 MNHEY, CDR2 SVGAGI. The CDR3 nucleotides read TGTGCCAGCAGTTTTCGGGGGTCTCTCTCCTACGAGCAGTACTTC. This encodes CASSFRGSLSYEQYF.

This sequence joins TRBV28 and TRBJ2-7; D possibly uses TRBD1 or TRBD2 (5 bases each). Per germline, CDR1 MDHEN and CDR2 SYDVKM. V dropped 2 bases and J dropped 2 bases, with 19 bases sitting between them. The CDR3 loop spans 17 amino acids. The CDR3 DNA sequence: TGTGCCAGCAGTTTAGAGGGCGAGGGGCGCTACCCCTACGAGCAGTACTTC. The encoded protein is CASSLEGEGRYPYEQYF.

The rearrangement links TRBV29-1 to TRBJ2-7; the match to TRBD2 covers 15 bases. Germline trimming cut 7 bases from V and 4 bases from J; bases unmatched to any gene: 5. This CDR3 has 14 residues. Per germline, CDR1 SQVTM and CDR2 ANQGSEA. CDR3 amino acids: CSANGLAGGYEQYF. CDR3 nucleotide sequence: TGCAGCGCGAACGGACTAGCGGGAGGGTACGAGCAGTACTTC.

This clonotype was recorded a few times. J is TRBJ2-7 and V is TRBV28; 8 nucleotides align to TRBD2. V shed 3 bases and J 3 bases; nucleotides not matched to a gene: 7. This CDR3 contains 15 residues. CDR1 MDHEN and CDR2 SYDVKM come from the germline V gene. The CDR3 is CASSFQGLVNYEQYF. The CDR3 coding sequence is TGTGCCAGCAGTTTCCAGGGACTAGTAAACTACGAGCAGTACTTC.

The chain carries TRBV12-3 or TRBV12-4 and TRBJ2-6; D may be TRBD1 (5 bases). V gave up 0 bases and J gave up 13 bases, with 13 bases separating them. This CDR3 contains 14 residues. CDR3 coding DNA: TGTGCCAGCAGTTTAGCGCCCCCCTCAGGGGTCCTGACTTTC. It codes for CASSLAPPSGVLTF.

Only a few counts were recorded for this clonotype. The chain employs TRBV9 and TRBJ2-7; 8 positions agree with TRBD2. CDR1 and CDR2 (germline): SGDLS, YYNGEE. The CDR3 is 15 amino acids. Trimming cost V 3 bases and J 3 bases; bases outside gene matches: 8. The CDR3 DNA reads TGTGCCAGCAGCGGACAGGTAGCGGGACACTACGAGCAGTACTTC. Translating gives CASSGQVAGHYEQYF.

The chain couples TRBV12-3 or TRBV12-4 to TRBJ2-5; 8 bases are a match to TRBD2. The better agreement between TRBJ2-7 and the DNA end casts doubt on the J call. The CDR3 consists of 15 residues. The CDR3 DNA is TGTGCCAGCAGTCGGACGGACGGGGGGGACTACGAGCAGTACTTC. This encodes CASSRTDGGDYEQYF.

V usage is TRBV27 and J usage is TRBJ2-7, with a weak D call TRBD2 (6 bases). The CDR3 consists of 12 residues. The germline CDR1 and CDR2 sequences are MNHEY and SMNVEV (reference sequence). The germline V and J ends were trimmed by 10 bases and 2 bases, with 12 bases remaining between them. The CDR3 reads CATIGTAYEQYF. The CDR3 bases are TGTGCCACCATCGGGACTGCCTACGAGCAGTACTTC.

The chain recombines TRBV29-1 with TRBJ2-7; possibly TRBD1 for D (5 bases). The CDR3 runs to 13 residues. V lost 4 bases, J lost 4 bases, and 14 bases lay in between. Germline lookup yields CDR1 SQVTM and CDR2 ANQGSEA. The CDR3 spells CSVGRGIGYEQYF. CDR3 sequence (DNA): TGCAGCGTTGGTAGGGGTATTGGGTACGAGCAGTACTTC.

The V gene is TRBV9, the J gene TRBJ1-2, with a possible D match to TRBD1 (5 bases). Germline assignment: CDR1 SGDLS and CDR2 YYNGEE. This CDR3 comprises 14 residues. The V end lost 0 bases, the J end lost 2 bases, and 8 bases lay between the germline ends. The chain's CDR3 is CASSVGRANYGYTF. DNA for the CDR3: TGTGCCAGCAGCGTAGGCAGGGCGAACTATGGCTACACCTTC.

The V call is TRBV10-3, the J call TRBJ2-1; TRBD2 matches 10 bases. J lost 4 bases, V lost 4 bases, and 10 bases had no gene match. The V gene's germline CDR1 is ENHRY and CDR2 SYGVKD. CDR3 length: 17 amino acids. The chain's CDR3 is CAISVVGGTSVYNEQFF. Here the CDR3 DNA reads TGTGCCATCAGTGTGGTGGGAGGGACTAGCGTATACAATGAGCAGTTCTTC.